This paragraph reports one TCR beta chain. V dropped 3 bases and J dropped 9 bases, with 6 bases sitting between them. CDR3 length equals 11 residues. The germline CDR1 and CDR2 sequences are KGHDR and SFDVKD. The sample is drawn from a study of T-cell memory formation after mild COVID-19. TCRdb used MiXCR to reprocess the 5' RACE reads, holding one entry per CDR3 protein. This sample carries 250,000 to 350,000 distinct CDR3 sequences, approximately 15% of them seen once, and the ten largest clones take roughly 23%. Source material: PBMCs or a T cell subset sorted from them (not recorded which). The receptor's source is a man between 18 and 35 years old who had mild COVID-19 (a few samples of this study predate the infection). Cell type and time point are not known. The chain couples TRBV24-1 to TRBJ2-3; D may be TRBD2 (6 bases). The CDR3 loop is CATSDGGTQYF. In DNA form, the CDR3 reads TGTGCCACCAGTGATGGGGGGACGCAGTATTTT.